These 17 T cell receptor beta chains were all obtained from the same sample, sequenced in a study of PD-L1 blockade in urothelial cancer. Only in-frame clones appear in the TCRdb table, and some are missing; sequencing was by immunoSEQ multiplex PCR. The data show more than 55,000 clones, 86% seen once. The sequencing used PBMCs, collected around atezolizumab (anti-PD-L1) treatment. Receptors were obtained from a middle-aged man with urothelial cancer.

The chain employs TRBV18 and TRBJ2-2, with a possible D match to TRBD1 (5 bases). Trimming took 3 bases from V and 3 from J, leaving 14 bases between them. Per germline, CDR1 KGHSH and CDR2 LQKENI. The CDR3 runs 16 residues. The CDR3 DNA follows: TGTGCCAGCTCACCCCTCAGGGTGGGGTACACCGGGGAGCTGTTTTTT. It codes for CASSPLRVGYTGELFF.

The J gene is TRBJ1-3, the V gene TRBV28; 7 bases align to TRBD1. CDR3 size: 15 residues. CDR1 is MDHEN, CDR2 SYDVKM, per germline. The V segment lost 6 bases and the J segment 2 bases; nucleotides outside the gene matches: 7. CDR3 in DNA: TGTGCCAGCAGCCTCCCAGGGACAGCTGGAAACACCATATATTTT. It codes for CASSLPGTAGNTIYF. The variable domain in full, completed from reference TRBV28 and TRBJ1-3, reads DVKVTQSSRYLVKRTGEKVFLECVQDMDHENMFWYRQDPGLGLRLIYFSYDVKMKEKGDIPEGYSVSREKKERFSLILESASTNQTSMYLCASSLPGTAGNTIYFGEGSWLTVV.

V usage is TRBV11-2 and J usage is TRBJ2-1, with 7 bases aligning to TRBD1. The CDR3 contains 16 residues. After removal of 1 base from V and 7 bases from J, the junction contained 10 bases not matched to a gene. Germline CDR1 and CDR2: SGHAT and FQNNGV. The CDR3 DNA sequence: TGTGCCAGCAGCTTAGGACAGGGAAATAGGAGGAATGAGCAGTTCTTC. It is translated as CASSLGQGNRRNEQFF.

The rearrangement links TRBV28 to TRBJ2-7; D may be TRBD1 (6 bases). The CDR3 is 16 residues long. CDR1 and CDR2 from the germline V gene are MDHEN and SYDVKM. V was clipped by 5 bases and J by 5 bases, with 22 bases between them. CDR3 sequence (DNA): TGTGCCAGCAGTGCAACAGGGTTTTCGGTTGACCACGAGCAGTACTTC. It specifies CASSATGFSVDHEQYF.

This chain links TRBV19 with TRBJ2-1; D is unresolved. Germline CDR1 LNHDA, CDR2 SQIVND (reference sequence). Trimming shortened V by 3 bases and J by 10 bases, and 16 bases separated the two germline ends. CDR3 size: 14 residues. CDR3 protein: CASSISPSLVEQFF. CDR3 bases: TGTGCCAGTAGTATTAGTCCTTCTCTCGTAGAGCAGTTCTTC.

This sequence joins TRBV19 and TRBJ1-5; the D is unclear. This CDR3 comprises 13 residues. Trimming shortened V by 7 bases and J by 1 base, and 8 bases separated the two germline ends. Germline assignment: CDR1 LNHDA and CDR2 SQIVND (reference sequence). The CDR3 region has the DNA TGTGCCAGTAATCAGGCCAGCAATCAGCCCCAGCATTTT. The encoded protein is CASNQASNQPQHF.

This rearrangement joins TRBV29-1 to TRBJ2-7; D possibly corresponds to TRBD1 (6 bases). The ends were cut back, 4 bases at V and 4 bases at J, with 11 bases in the middle. Germline CDR1 reads SQVTM; CDR2 reads ANQGSEA. This CDR3 comprises 12 residues. The CDR3 region is CSVGTDPYEQYF. The CDR3 region has the DNA TGCAGCGTTGGGACAGACCCATACGAGCAGTACTTC.

Written as DNA, the CDR3 is TGTGCCAGCTCACCCCGGGCGGGTAACGCGGATACGCAGTATTTT. Protein: CASSPRAGNADTQYF. The genes are TRBV18 and TRBJ2-3, with TRBD2 as a possible D gene (5 bases). This CDR3 is built from 15 residues. The V end was cut by 3 bases, the J end by 6 bases, with 16 bases between. CDR1 and CDR2 from the germline V gene are KGHSH and LQKENI.

The rearrangement joins TRBV14 to TRBJ2-1; 9 nucleotides match TRBD1. V shed 0 bases, J shed 9 bases, and the junction held 9 bases outside the gene matches. This CDR3 region has 16 residues. Germline CDR1 SGHDN, CDR2 FVKESK. CDR3 DNA: TGTGCCAGCAGCCAAGAGTCTGGACAGGGGTTTATTGAGCAGTTCTTC. It yields the protein CASSQESGQGFIEQFF. The full variable domain, completed using reference TRBV14 and TRBJ2-1, is EAGVTQFPSHSVIEKGQTVTLRCDPISGHDNLYWYRRVMGKEIKFLLHFVKESKQDESGMPNNRFLAERTGGTYSTLKVQPAELEDSGVYFCASSQESGQGFIEQFFGPGTRLTVL.

This rearrangement joins TRBV25-1 to TRBJ1-2, with a tentative D call TRBD1 (6 bases). From germline, CDR1 is MGHDK and CDR2 SYGVNS. The CDR3 loop spans 13 amino acids. V shed 7 bases and J shed 5 bases, with 14 bases lying between them. DNA of the CDR3: TGTGCCAGCACCCTAGGGGGGGTGTATGGCTACACCTTC. Its protein is CASTLGGVYGYTF.

This chain links TRBV9 with TRBJ2-3; 8 bases align to TRBD2. Germline trimming cut 4 bases from V and 2 bases from J; bases unmatched to any gene: 6. Germline CDR1 and CDR2: SGDLS and YYNGEE. This CDR3 region has 15 residues. CDR3 loop: CASSILAAPTDTQYF. The CDR3 DNA reads TGTGCCAGCAGCATACTAGCGGCCCCCACAGATACGCAGTATTTT.

The V and J genes are TRBV30 and TRBJ2-5; TRBD2 might be the D (6 bases). The V end lost 8 bases, the J end lost 5 bases, and 12 bases lay between the germline ends. The CDR3 runs 11 residues. Germline lookup yields CDR1 GTSNPN and CDR2 SVGIG (reference sequence). The CDR3 DNA reads TGTGCCCGGGGGTTTCGGGAGACCCAGTACTTC. Protein product: CARGFRETQYF. The complete variable domain, with remaining parts taken from reference TRBV30 and TRBJ2-5, reads SQTIHQWPATLVQPVGSPLSLECTVEGTSNPNLYWYRQAAGRGLQLLFYSVGIGQISSEVPQNLSASRPQDRQFILSSKKLLLSDSGFYLCARGFRETQYFGPGTRLLVL.

The V and J genes are TRBV9 and TRBJ1-2, with a weak D call TRBD1 (6 bases). CDR1 and CDR2 from the germline V gene are SGDLS and YYNGEE. The CDR3 loop spans 13 amino acids. Trimming removed 3 bases from V and 4 bases from J, with 10 bases in between. The CDR3: CASSATGFYGYTF. The CDR3 DNA reads TGTGCCAGCAGCGCCACAGGGTTCTATGGCTACACCTTC.

This chain uses TRBV7-9 with TRBJ1-5; the match to TRBD1 covers 9 bases. The CDR3 runs 16 residues. Per the germline V gene, CDR1 is SEHNR and CDR2 is FQNEAQ (reference sequence). V shed 3 bases and J 2 bases; nucleotides not matched to a gene: 5. CDR3 nucleotides: TGTGCCAGCAGCTTCGGGACAGGGTTTGGCAATCAGCCCCAGCATTTT. This encodes CASSFGTGFGNQPQHF.

The rearrangement joins TRBV4-1 to TRBJ1-3; D is uncertain. V lost 0 bases to trimming and J lost 1 base, with 13 bases between them. The CDR3 spans 17 residues. The V gene's germline CDR1 is MGHRA and CDR2 YSYEKL. For the CDR3, the DNA is TGCGCCAGCAGCCAAGAAGGTCGAGGGTCTTCTGGAAACACCATATATTTT. This translates into CASSQEGRGSSGNTIYF.

The chain combines TRBV7-2 with TRBJ2-7; D is unclear. Between the trimmed V and J ends, which lost 1 base and 1 base, there was a span of 8 bases. Germline V gene lookup returns CDR1 SGHTA and CDR2 FQGNSA. This CDR3 comprises 14 residues. As DNA, the CDR3 is TGTGCCAGCAGCTTAGGAGGCTTTTCCTACGAGCAGTACTTC. The encoded protein is CASSLGGFSYEQYF.

This chain links TRBV29-1 with TRBJ1-2; no firm D call. Germline-derived CDR1 and CDR2 are SQVTM and ANQGSEA. Trimming shortened V by 2 bases and J by 8 bases, and 18 bases separated the two germline ends. This CDR3 comprises 14 residues. In nucleotides, the CDR3 is TGCAGCGTTGAACCCCCCGAGCAGGTCTTAGGCTACACCTTC. It yields the protein CSVEPPEQVLGYTF.